These T cell receptor beta chains were read from a single sample in a study of blood T cell repertoires in COVID-19. Generated by immunoSEQ multiplex PCR, the TCRdb table keeps only in-frame clones and is missing some. There are about 310,000 clones in the sample; over 75% occur only once, and 1% lies in the top ten. The material sequenced was peripheral blood. The receptors stem from a man aged 50-60 years with active or convalescent COVID-19. CDR3s include the opening cysteine and the closing phenylalanine or tryptophan. The D gene is left open where the match is weak. For some rows the clone size is stated as once, few or many, or as a class when expanded; others skip it.

size: .; D: .; J: TRBJ2-5; V: TRBV19; CDR3: CASSISGIETQYF; DNA: TGTGCCAGTAGTATATCGGGGATCGAGACCCAGTACTTC
size: .; D: TRBD2; J: TRBJ2-2; V: TRBV14; CDR3: CASSQSLADRGGELFF; DNA: TGTGCCAGCAGCCAATCACTAGCGGATCGGGGCGGGGAGCTGTTTTTT
size: few; D: TRBD2; J: TRBJ2-1; V: TRBV5-1; CDR3: CASISGGDNEQFF; DNA: TGCGCCAGCATCAGCGGGGGAGACAATGAGCAGTTCTTC
size: .; D: .; J: TRBJ2-6; V: TRBV7-3; CDR3: CASSRGSSGANVLTF; DNA: TGTGCCAGCAGCCGCGGGTCTTCTGGGGCCAACGTCCTGACTTTC
size: .; D: TRBD1; J: TRBJ2-2; V: TRBV5-1; CDR3: CASSLGTGLDTGELFF; DNA: TGCGCCAGCAGCTTGGGGACAGGGTTGGACACCGGGGAGCTGTTTTTT
size: .; D: TRBD1; J: TRBJ2-5; V: TRBV9; CDR3: CASSFRTGGQETQYF; DNA: TGTGCCAGCAGCTTTCGGACAGGTGGGCAAGAGACCCAGTACTTC
size: .; D: .; J: TRBJ1-5; V: TRBV19; CDR3: CASRGQHNQPQHF; DNA: TGTGCCAGTCGCGGACAGCACAATCAGCCCCAGCATTTT
size: .; D: .; J: TRBJ2-4; V: TRBV18; CDR3: CASSPAIKEAIQYF; DNA: TGTGCCAGCTCACCGGCAATTAAAGAGGCCATTCAGTACTTC
size: few; D: TRBD1; J: TRBJ1-1; V: TRBV3-1/TRBV3-2; CDR3: CASSHVAGGDEAFF; DNA: TGTGCCAGCAGCCATGTCGCAGGGGGCGATGAAGCTTTCTTT
size: .; D: .; J: TRBJ2-7; V: TRBV30; CDR3: CAWSGVRTTAYEQYF; DNA: TGTGCCTGGAGTGGAGTTCGGACAACGGCCTACGAGCAGTACTTC
size: .; D: .; J: TRBJ1-6; V: TRBV7-9; CDR3: CASSLAGRANSPLHF; DNA: TGTGCCAGCAGCTTAGCGGGCAGGGCTAATTCACCCCTCCACTTT
size: .; D: TRBD1; J: TRBJ1-1; V: TRBV29-1; CDR3: CSVVQTGEAFF; DNA: TGCAGCGTAGTTCAGACAGGGGAAGCTTTCTTT
size: .; D: TRBD1; J: TRBJ2-1; V: TRBV14; CDR3: CASSQRRDRAYNEQFF; DNA: TGTGCCAGCAGCCAACGCCGGGACAGGGCTTACAATGAGCAGTTCTTC
size: .; D: .; J: TRBJ2-6; V: TRBV28; CDR3: CASSLFRGSSGANVLTF; DNA: TGTGCCAGCAGTTTATTCCGGGGGAGCTCTGGGGCCAACGTCCTGACTTTC
size: .; D: .; J: TRBJ1-1; V: TRBV21-1; CDR3: CASKSQGTEAFF; DNA: TGTGCCAGCAAATCACAGGGAACTGAAGCTTTCTTT
size: .; D: .; J: TRBJ2-6; V: TRBV11-3; CDR3: CASSGTSGANVLTF; DNA: TGTGCCAGCAGCGGCACCTCTGGGGCCAACGTCCTGACTTTC